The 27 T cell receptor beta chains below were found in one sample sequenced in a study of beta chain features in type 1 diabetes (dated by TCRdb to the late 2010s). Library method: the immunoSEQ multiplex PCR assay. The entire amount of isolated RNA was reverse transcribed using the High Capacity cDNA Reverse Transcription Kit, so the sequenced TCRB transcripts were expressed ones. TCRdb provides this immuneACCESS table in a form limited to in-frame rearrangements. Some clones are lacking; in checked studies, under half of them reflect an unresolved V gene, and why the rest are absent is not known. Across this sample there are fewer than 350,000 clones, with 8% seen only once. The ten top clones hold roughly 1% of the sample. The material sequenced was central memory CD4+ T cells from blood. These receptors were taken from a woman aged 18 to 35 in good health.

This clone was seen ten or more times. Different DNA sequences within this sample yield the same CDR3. CDR3 sequence: CASSLGRGGVLTF. The CDR3 coding sequence is TGTGCCAGCAGCTTAGGCAGGGGTGGCGTCCTGACTTTC. V usage is TRBV7-8 and J usage is TRBJ2-6; perhaps TRBD1 as D (6 bases). This CDR3 is built from 13 residues. The V and J ends lost 1 base and 12 bases respectively, with 10 bases between them. Germline V gene lookup returns CDR1 SGHVS and CDR2 FQNEAQ.

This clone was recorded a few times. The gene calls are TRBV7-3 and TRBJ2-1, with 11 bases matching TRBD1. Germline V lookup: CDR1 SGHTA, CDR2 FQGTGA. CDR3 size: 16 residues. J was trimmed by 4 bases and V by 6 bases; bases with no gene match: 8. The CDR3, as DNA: TGTGCCAGCAGTGAAAGGGGACAGGGGGAATACAATGAGCAGTTCTTC. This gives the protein CASSERGQGEYNEQFF.

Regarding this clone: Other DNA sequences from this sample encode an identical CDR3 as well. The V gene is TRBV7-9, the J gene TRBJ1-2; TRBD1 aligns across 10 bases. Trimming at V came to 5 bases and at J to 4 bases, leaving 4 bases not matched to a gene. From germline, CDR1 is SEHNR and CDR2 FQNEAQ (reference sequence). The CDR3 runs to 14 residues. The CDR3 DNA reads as TGTGCCAGCAGCCTCGGACAGGGGGGCTATGGCTACACCTTC. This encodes CASSLGQGGYGYTF. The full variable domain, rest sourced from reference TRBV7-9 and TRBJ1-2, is DTGVSQNPRHKITKRGQNVTFRCDPISEHNRLYWYRQTLGQGPEFLTYFQNEAQLEKSRLLSDRFSAERPKGSFSTLEIQRTEQGDSAMYLCASSLGQGGYGYTFGSGTRLTVV.

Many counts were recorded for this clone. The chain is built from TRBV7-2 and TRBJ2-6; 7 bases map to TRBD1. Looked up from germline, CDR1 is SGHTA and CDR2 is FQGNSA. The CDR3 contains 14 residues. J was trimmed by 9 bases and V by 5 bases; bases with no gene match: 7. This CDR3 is CASSPRQGDNVLTF. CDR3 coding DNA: TGTGCCAGCAGCCCCCGACAGGGTGACAACGTCCTGACTTTC. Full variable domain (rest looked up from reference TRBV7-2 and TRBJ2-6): GAGVSQSPSNKVTEKGKDVELRCDPISGHTALYWYRQSLGQGLEFLIYFQGNSAPDKSGLPSDRFSAERTGGSVSTLTIQRTQQEDSAVYLCASSPRQGDNVLTFGAGSRLTVL.

The CDR3 DNA reads TGTGCCAGCAGCTCCCCTAGCGGGGCCACCGGGGAGCTGTTTTTT. As protein: CASSSPSGATGELFF. The chain carries TRBV7-2 and TRBJ2-2; 9 bases match TRBD2. This CDR3 is 15 amino acids long. With V trimmed by 4 bases and J by 4 bases, 4 bases remained unmatched. Germline assignment: CDR1 SGHTA and CDR2 FQGNSA.

DNA of the CDR3: TGTGCCAGCAGCCGGGGGACTGAATATGGCTACACCTTC. Its translation: CASSRGTEYGYTF. The chain recombines TRBV28 with TRBJ1-2; a possible D gene is TRBD1 (5 bases). The CDR3 is made up of 13 amino acids. CDR1 and CDR2 from the germline V gene are MDHEN and SYDVKM. Trimming took 6 bases from V and 5 from J, leaving 13 bases between them.

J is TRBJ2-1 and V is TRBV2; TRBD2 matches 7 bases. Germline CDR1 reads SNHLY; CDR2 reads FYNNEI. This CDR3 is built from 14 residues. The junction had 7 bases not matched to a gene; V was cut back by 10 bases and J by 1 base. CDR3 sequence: CATSGLRSYNEQFF. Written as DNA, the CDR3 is TGTGCCACCTCGGGACTAAGGTCCTACAATGAGCAGTTCTTC.

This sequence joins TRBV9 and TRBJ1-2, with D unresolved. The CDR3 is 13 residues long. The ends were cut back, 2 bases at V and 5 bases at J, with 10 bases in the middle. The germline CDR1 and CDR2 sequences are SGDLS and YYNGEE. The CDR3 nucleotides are TGTGCCAGCAGCGTGTCCAGCCAGTATGGCTACACCTTC. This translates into CASSVSSQYGYTF.

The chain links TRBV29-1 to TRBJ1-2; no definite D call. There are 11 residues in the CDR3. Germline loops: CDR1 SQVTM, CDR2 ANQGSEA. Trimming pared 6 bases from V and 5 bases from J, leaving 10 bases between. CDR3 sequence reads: CSVGREYGYTF. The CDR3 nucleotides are TGCAGCGTCGGACGGGAGTATGGCTACACCTTC. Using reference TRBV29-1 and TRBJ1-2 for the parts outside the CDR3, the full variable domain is SAVISQKPSRDICQRGTSLTIQCQVDSQVTMMFWYRQQPGQSLTLIATANQGSEATYESGFVIDKFPISRPNLTFSTLTVSNMSPEDSSIYLCSVGREYGYTFGSGTRLTVV.

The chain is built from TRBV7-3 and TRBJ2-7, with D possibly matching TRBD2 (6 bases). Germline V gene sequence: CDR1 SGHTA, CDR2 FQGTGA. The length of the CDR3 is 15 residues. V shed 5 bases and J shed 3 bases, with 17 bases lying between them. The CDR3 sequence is CASSVSRDSIYEQYF. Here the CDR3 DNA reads TGTGCCAGCAGCGTATCCCGGGACTCGATCTACGAGCAGTACTTC.

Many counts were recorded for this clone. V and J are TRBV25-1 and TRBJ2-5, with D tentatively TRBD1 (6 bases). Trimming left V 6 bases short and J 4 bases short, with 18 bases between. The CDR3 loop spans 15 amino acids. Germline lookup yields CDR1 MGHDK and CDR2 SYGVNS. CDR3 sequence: CASSAPGAGRETQYF. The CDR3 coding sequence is TGTGCCAGCAGCGCCCCAGGGGCAGGCCGAGAGACCCAGTACTTC.

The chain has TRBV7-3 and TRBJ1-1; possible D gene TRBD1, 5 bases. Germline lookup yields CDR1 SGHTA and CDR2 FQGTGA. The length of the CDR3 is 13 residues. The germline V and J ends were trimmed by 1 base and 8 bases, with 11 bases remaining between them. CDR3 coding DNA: TGTGCCAGCAGCTTAAGTCCCACAGGAGAAGCTTTCTTT. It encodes CASSLSPTGEAFF.

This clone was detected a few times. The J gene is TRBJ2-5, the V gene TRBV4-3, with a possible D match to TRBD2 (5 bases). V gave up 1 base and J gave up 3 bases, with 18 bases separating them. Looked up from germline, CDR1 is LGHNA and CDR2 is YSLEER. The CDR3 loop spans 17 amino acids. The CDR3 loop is CASSQAPGPSREETQYF. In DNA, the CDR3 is TGCGCCAGCAGCCAAGCCCCCGGCCCCTCGCGGGAAGAGACCCAGTACTTC.

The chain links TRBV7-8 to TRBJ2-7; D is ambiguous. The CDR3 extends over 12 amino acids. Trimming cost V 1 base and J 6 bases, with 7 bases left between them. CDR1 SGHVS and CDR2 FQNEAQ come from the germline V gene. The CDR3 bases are TGTGCCAGCAGCTTAGGGATTGCCGAGCAGTACTTC. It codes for CASSLGIAEQYF.

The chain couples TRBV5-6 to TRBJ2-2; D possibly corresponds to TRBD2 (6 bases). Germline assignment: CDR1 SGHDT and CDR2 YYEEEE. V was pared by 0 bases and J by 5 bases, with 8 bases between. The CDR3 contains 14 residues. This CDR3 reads CASSLGGVTGELFF. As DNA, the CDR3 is TGTGCCAGCAGCTTGGGCGGGGTAACCGGGGAGCTGTTTTTT.

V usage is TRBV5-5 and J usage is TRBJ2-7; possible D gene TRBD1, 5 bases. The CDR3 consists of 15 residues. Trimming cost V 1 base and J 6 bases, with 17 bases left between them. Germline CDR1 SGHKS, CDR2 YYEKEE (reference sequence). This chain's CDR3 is CASSLSGGRVIEQYV. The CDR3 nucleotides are TGTGCCAGCAGCTTGTCCGGTGGCAGGGTAATCGAGCAGTACGTC.

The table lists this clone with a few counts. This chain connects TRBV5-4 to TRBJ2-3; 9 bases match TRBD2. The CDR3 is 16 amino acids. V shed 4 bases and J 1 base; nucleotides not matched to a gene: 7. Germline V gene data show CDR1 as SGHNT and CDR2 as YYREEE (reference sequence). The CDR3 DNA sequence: TGTGCCAGCAGCCAAGTCGCGGGAGGGGGCACAGATACGCAGTATTTT. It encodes CASSQVAGGGTDTQYF.

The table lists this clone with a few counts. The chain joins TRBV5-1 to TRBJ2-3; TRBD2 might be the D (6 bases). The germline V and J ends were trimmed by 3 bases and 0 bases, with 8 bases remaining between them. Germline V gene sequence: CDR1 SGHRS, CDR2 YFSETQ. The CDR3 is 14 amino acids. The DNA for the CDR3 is TGCGCCAGCAGCTCTAGCGCTAGCACAGATACGCAGTATTTT. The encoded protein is CASSSSASTDTQYF.

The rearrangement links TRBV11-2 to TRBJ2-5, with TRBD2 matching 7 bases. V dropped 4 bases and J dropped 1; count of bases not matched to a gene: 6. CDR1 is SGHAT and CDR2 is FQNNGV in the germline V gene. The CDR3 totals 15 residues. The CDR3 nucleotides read TGTGCCAGCAGCTCCCGGACTAGTTTCCAAGAGACCCAGTACTTC. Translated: CASSSRTSFQETQYF.

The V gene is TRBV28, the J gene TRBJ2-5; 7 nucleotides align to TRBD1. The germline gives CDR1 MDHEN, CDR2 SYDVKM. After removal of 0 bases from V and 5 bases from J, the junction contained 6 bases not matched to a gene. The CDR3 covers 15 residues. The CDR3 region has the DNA TGTGCCAGCAGTTTATGGAGGGGGCTAGGGGAGACCCAGTACTTC. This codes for CASSLWRGLGETQYF.

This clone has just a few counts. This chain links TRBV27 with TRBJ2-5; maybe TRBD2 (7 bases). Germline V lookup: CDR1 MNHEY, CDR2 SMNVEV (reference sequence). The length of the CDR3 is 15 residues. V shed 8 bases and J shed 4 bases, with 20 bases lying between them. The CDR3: CASSRTGGLGETQYF. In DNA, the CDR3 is TGTGCCAGCTCCCGGACCGGGGGGCTTGGAGAGACCCAGTACTTC.

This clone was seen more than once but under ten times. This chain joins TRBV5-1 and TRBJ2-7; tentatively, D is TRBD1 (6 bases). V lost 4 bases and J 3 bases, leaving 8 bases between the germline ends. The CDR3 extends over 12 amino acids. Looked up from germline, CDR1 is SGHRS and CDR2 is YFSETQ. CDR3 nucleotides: TGCGCCAGCAGCGCACAGGGCTACGAGCAGTACTTC. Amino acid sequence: CASSAQGYEQYF.

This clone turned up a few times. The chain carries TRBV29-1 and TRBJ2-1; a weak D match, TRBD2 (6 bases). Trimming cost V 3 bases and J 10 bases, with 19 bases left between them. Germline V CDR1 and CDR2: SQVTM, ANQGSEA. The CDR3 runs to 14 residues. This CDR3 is CSVDRLEVLGEQFF. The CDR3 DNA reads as TGCAGCGTTGATAGACTAGAGGTCCTGGGCGAGCAGTTCTTC.

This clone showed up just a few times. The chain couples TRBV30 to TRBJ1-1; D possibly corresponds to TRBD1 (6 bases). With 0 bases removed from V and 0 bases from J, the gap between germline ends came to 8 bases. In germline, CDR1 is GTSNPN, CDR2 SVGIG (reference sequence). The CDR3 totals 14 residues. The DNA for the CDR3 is TGTGCCTGGAGTGTGGGGGGGCTGAACACTGAAGCTTTCTTT. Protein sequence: CAWSVGGLNTEAFF.

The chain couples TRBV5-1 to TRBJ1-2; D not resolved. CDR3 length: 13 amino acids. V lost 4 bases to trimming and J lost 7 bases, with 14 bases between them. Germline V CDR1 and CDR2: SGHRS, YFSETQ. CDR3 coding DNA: TGCGCCAGCAGCCCGGCGGTAGGGCTTGGCTACACCTTC. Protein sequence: CASSPAVGLGYTF.

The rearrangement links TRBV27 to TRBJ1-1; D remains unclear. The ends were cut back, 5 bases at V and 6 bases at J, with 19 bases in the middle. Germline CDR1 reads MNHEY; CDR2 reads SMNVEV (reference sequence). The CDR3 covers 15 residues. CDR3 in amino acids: CASSPQLNRRSEAFF. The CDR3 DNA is TGTGCCAGCAGTCCTCAGCTGAACAGACGGTCTGAAGCTTTCTTT.

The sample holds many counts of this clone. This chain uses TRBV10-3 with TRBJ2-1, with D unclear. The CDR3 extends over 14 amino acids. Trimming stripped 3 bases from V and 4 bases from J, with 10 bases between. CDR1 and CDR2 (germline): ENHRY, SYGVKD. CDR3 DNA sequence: TGTGCCATCAGTGACGACCCCCTTTACAATGAGCAGTTCTTC. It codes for CAISDDPLYNEQFF.